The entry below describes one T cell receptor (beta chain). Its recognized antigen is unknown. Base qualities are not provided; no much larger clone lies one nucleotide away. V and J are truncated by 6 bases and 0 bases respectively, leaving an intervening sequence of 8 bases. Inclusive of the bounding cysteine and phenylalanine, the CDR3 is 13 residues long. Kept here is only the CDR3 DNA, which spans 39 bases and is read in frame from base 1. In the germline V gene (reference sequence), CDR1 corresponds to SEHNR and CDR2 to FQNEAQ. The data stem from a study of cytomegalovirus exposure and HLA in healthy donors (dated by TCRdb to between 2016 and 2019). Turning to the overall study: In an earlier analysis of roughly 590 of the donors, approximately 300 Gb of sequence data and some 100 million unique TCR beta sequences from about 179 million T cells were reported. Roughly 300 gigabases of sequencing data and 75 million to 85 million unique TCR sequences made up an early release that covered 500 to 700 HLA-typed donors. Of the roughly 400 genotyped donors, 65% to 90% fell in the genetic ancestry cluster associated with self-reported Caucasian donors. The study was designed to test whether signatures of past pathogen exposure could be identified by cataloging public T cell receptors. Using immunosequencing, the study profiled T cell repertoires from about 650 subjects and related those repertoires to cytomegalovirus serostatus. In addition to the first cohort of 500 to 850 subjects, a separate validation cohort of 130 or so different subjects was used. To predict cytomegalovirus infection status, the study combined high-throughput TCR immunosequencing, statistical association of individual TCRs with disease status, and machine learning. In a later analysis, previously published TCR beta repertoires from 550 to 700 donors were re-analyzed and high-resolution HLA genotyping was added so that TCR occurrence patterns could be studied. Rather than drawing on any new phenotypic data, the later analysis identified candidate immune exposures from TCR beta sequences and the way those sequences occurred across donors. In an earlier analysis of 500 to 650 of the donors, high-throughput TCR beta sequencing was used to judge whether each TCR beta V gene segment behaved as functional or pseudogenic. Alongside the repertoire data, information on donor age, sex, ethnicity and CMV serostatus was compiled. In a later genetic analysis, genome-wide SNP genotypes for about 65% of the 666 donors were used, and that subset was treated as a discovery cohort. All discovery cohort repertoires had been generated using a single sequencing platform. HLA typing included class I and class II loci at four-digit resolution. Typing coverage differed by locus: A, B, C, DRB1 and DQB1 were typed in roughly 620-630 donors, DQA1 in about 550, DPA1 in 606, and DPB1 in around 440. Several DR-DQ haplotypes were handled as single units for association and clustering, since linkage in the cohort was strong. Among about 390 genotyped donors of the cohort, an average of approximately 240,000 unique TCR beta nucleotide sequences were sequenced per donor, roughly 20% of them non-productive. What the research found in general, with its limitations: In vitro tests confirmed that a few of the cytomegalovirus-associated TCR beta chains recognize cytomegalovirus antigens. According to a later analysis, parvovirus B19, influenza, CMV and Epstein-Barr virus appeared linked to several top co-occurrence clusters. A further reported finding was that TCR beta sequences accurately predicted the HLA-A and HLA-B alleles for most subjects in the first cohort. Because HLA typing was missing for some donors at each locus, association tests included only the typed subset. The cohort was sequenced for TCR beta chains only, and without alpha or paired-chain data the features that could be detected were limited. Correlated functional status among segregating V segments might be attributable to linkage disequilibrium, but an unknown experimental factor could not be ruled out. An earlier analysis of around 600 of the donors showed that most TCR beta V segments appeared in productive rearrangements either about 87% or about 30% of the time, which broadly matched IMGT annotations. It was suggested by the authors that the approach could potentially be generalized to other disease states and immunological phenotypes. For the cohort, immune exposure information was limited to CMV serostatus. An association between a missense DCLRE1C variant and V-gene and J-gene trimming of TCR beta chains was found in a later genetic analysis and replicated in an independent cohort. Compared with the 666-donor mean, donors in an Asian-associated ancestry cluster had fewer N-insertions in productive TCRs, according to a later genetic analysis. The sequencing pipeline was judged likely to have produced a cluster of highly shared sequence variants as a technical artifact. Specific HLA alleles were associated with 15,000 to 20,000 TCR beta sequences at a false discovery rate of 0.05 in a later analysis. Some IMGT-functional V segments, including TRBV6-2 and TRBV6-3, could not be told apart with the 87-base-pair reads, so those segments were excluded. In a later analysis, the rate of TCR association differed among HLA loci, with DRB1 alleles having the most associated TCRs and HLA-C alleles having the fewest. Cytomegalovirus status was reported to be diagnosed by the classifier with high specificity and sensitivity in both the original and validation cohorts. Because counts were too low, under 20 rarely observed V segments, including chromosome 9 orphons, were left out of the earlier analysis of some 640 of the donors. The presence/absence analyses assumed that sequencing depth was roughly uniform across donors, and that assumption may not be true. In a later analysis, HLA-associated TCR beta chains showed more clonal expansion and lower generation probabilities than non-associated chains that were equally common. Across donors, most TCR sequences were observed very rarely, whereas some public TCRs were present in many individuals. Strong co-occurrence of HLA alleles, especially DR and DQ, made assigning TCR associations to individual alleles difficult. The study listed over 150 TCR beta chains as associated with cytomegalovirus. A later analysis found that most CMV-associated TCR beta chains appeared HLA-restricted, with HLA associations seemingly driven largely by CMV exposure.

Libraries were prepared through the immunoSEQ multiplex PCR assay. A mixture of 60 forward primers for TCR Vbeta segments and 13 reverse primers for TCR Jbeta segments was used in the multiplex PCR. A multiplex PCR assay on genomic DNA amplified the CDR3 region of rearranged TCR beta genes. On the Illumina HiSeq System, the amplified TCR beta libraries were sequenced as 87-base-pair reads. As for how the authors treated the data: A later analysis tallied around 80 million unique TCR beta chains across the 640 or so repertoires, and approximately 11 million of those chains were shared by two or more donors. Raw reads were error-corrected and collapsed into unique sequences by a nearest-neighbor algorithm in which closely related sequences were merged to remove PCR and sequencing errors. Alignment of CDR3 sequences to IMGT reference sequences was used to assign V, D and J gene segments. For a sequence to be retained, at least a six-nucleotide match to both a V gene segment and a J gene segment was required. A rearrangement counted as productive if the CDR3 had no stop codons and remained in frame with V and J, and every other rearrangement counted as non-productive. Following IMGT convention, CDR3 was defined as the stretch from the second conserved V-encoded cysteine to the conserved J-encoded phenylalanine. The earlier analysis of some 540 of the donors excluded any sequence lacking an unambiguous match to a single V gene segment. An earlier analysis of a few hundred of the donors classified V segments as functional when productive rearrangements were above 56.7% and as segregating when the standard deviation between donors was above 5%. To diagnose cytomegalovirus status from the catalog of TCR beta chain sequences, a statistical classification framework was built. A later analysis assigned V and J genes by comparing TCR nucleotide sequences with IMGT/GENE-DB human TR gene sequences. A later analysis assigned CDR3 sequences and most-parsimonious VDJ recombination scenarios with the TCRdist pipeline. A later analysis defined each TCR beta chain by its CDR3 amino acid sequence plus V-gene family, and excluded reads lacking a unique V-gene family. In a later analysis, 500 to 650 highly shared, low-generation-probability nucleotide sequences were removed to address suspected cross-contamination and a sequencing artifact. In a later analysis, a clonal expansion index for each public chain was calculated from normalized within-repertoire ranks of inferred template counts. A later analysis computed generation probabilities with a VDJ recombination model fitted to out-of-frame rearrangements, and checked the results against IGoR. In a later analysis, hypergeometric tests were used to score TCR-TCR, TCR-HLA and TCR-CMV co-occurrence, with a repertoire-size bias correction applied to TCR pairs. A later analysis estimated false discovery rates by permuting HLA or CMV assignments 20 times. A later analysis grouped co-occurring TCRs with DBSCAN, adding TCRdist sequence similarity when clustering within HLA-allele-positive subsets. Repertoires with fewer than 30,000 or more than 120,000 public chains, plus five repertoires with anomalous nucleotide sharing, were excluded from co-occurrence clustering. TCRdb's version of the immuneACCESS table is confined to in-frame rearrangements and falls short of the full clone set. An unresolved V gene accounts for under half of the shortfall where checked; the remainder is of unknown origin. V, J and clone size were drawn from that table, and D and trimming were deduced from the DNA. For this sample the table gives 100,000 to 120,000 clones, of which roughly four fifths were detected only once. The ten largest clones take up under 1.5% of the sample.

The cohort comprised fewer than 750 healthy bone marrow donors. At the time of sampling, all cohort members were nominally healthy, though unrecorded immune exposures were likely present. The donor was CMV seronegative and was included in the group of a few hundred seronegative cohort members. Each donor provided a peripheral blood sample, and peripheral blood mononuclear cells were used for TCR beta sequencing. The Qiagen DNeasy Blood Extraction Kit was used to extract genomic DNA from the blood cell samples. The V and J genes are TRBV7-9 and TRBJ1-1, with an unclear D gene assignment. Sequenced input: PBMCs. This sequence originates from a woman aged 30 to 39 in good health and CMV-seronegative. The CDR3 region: CASRQNLNTEAFF. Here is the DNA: TGTGCCAGCAGACAGAATTTGAACACTGAAGCTTTCTTT.